Listed here is a single T cell receptor beta chain. A read error is likely, as this CDR3 ends without the conserved phenylalanine or tryptophan. What was amplified from RNA transcripts were TCR beta CDR3 regions. Initially, a first-round RT-PCR of the TCR CDR3 employed the HTBI primer set. Using its own MiXCR run on the multiplex PCR reads, TCRdb lists one record per CDR3 protein. The sample consists of around 400,000 distinct CDR3 sequences, 12% to 15% of them appearing once. This entry comes from a study of T cells in Graves' hyperthyroidism and ophthalmopathy. Germline CDR1 SNHLY, CDR2 FYNNEI. This CDR3 is built from 14 residues. Deletions cut 0 bases from V and 2 bases from J, with 7 bases between.

The chain uses TRBV2 and TRBJ1-2; possible D gene TRBD1, 5 bases. The source is a woman aged 60 to 75 with Graves' ophthalmopathy. The sequencing input was blood. CDR3 nucleotide sequence: TGTGCCAGCAGTGAAGCGTCAGGGAACTATGGCTACACCATC. Amino acid sequence: CASSEASGNYGYTI.